These T cell receptor beta chains were read from a single sample in a study of cytomegalovirus exposure and HLA in healthy donors. The assay was immunoSEQ multiplex PCR, and TCRdb's table has in-frame clones only and misses some. The repertoire includes approximately 280,000 clones, 85% to 90% of them detected once, and 0.92% sits in the top ten. Sequencing was performed on PBMCs. The receptors come from a woman aged 18 to 35 in good health and CMV-seronegative. Each CDR3 is given with its conserved first and last residue. A D gene is named only where the DNA matches it firmly. Some rows mark clone size as missing; the rest say once, few, many or name a class of expanded clone.

size,V,D,J,DNA,CDR3
.,TRBV30,TRBD2,TRBJ2-1,TGTGCCTGGAGTGTACTTTATCCGCGGGAGAACGATGAGCAGTTCTTC,CAWSVLYPRENDEQFF
few,TRBV5-6,.,TRBJ1-5,TGTGCCAGCAGCTTCGGTAGCAATCAGCCCCAGCATTTT,CASSFGSNQPQHF
.,TRBV28,TRBD2,TRBJ2-3,TGTGCCAGCAGTTTCGGACTAGCGGGAATGCTTAGCACAGATACGCAGTATTTT,CASSFGLAGMLSTDTQYF
.,TRBV27,.,TRBJ1-2,TGTGCCAGCAGTTTATCGGGTCGGACAGCTAACTATGGCTACACCTTC,CASSLSGRTANYGYTF
.,TRBV19,.,TRBJ1-5,TGTGCCAGTAGTGTCTTACAGGGATTGCCGGGTCAGCCCCAGCATTTT,CASSVLQGLPGQPQHF
.,TRBV19,TRBD2,TRBJ2-7,TGTGCCAGTAGTATAGGAGGCGGGAGAGGGTACGAGCAGTACTTC,CASSIGGGRGYEQYF
.,TRBV9,.,TRBJ1-1,TGTGCCAGCAGCGTAGGGGGCCTTCCCACTGAAGCTTTCTTT,CASSVGGLPTEAFF
.,TRBV20-1,.,TRBJ2-5,TGCAGCGCTCAAAAAGAGACCCAGTACTTC,CSAQKETQYF
.,TRBV7-9,TRBD2,TRBJ2-5,TGTGCCAGCAGCGGGAAGTTTAGCGGGAGAGGGGAGGAGACCCAGTACTTC,CASSGKFSGRGEETQYF
.,TRBV10-1,TRBD2,TRBJ2-3,TGCGCCAGCAGTGCGGATAGCGGGCTCACAGATACGCAGTATTTT,CASSADSGLTDTQYF
.,TRBV9,TRBD2,TRBJ2-1,TGTGCCAGCAGCTTGTCGGGAGGGCGGGGGAATGAGCAGTTCTTC,CASSLSGGRGNEQFF
.,TRBV19,TRBD1,TRBJ2-7,TGTGCCAGTAGTATAGGACAGGGGTCCCATCCCGACTTC,CASSIGQGSHPDF
.,TRBV27,TRBD2,TRBJ2-3,TGTGCCAGTAAAGCGGGAGGGCCCACAGATACGCAGTATTTT,CASKAGGPTDTQYF
once,TRBV5-1,.,TRBJ2-6,TGCGCCAGCAGCTGGAACAGGGACTCTGGGGCCAACGTCCTGACTTTC,CASSWNRDSGANVLTF
.,TRBV29-1,TRBD1,TRBJ2-1,TGCAGCGCCCAGGGGGTAAGCAATGAGCAGTTCTTC,CSAQGVSNEQFF
.,TRBV30,TRBD2,TRBJ2-5,TGTGCCTGGAGCAAGCGGGAGAAAGAGACCCAGTACTTC,CAWSKREKETQYF
.,TRBV19,TRBD2,TRBJ2-3,TGTGCCAGCCAGACTAGCGGTTACACAGATACGCAGTATTTT,CASQTSGYTDTQYF
.,TRBV29-1,TRBD1,TRBJ1-1,TGCAGCGTCACAGGGGGCGAGGCTTTCTTT,CSVTGGEAFF
.,TRBV2,TRBD2,TRBJ2-2,TGTGCCAGCAGACTTCTAGCGGGAGGTTTGGCCGGGGAGCTGTTTTTT,CASRLLAGGLAGELFF
.,TRBV6-6,TRBD1,TRBJ1-5,TGTGCCAGCAGTTACTCGGGACAGGCGAATCAGCCCCAGCATTTT,CASSYSGQANQPQHF
.,TRBV28,.,TRBJ2-1,TGTGCCAGCAGTTTATATCATGGTTCGGACAATGAGCAGTTCTTC,CASSLYHGSDNEQFF
.,TRBV5-1,.,TRBJ2-5,TGCGCCAGCAGCGAAAACTCCCAAGAGACCCAGTACTTC,CASSENSQETQYF
.,TRBV28,TRBD1,TRBJ1-2,TGTGCCAGCAGACCCGGGACAGGTCGCTATGGCTACACCTTC,CASRPGTGRYGYTF
.,TRBV5-1,TRBD2,TRBJ2-5,TGCGCCAGCAGTCCAGCGGGAGTGGAAGAGACCCAGTACTTC,CASSPAGVEETQYF
.,TRBV9,TRBD2,TRBJ2-2,TGTGCCAGCAGCGAAAGGACTAGCGGGACCGGGGAGCTGTTTTTT,CASSERTSGTGELFF
.,TRBV28,TRBD1,TRBJ1-2,TGTGCCAGCAGGCAACAGGGGGCGCGGTATGGCTACACCTTC,CASRQQGARYGYTF
.,TRBV6-1,TRBD1,TRBJ1-1,TGTGCCAGCAGCCAGATGACAGGGGACGCTGAAGCTTTCTTT,CASSQMTGDAEAFF
.,TRBV28,.,TRBJ2-2,TGTGCCAGCAAAGGCGATCTAGGACGGGGGACCGGGGAGCTGTTTTTT,CASKGDLGRGTGELFF
.,TRBV11-3,TRBD2,TRBJ2-2,TGTGCCAGCAGCCAAAGGACTAGCTTCCCCGGGGAGCTGTTTTTT,CASSQRTSFPGELFF
.,TRBV28,.,TRBJ1-1,TGTGCCAGCAGTTTATGGGGCTCAGGGATCACTGAAGCTTTCTTT,CASSLWGSGITEAFF
once,TRBV25-1,TRBD2,TRBJ2-1,TGTGCCATCGGACTAGCGGGAGGCAATGAGCAGTTCTTC,CAIGLAGGNEQFF
.,TRBV6-1,.,TRBJ1-3,TGTGCCAGCAGTGAACTGGGCAGGGCTGGAAACACCATATATTTT,CASSELGRAGNTIYF
.,TRBV11-2,TRBD2,TRBJ2-1,TGTGCCAGCAGCTTAGTTTACTTCGCGGGAGCCCAATACAATGAGCAGTTCTTC,CASSLVYFAGAQYNEQFF
.,TRBV5-6,.,TRBJ1-1,TGTGCCAGCCGATTCCTTAACGCATTAGACTACATGAACACTGAAGCTTTCTTT,CASRFLNALDYMNTEAFF
.,TRBV25-1,TRBD2,TRBJ2-3,TGTGCCAGCAGTGAGGAGGCTAGCGGGACTATCACAGATACGCAGTATTTT,CASSEEASGTITDTQYF
once,TRBV25-1,TRBD1,TRBJ2-7,TGTGCCAGCAGTGCTATTCGACAGGGACCCTCCTACGAGCAGTACTTC,CASSAIRQGPSYEQYF
.,TRBV5-1,TRBD2,TRBJ2-1,TGCGCCAGCAGCAGCCGTGCCGGACTAGGGGCCAATGAGCAGTTCTTC,CASSSRAGLGANEQFF
.,TRBV6-4,.,TRBJ2-7,TGTGCCAGCAGTTTAGAGACAGGAGCCTCCTACGAGCAGTACTTC,CASSLETGASYEQYF
.,TRBV7-6,.,TRBJ2-7,TGTGCCAGCAGCCGCCTAAAGGCGGAGACCCACGAGCAGTACTTC,CASSRLKAETHEQYF
once,TRBV4-1,TRBD1,TRBJ2-2,TGCGCCAGCAGCCGAATTCCTCACAGGGGGAACACCGGGGAGCTGTTTTTT,CASSRIPHRGNTGELFF
once,TRBV4-3,.,TRBJ1-2,TGCGCCAGCAGCCAAGAGAGCGGGGGGATCGGCTATGGCTACACCTTC,CASSQESGGIGYGYTF
.,TRBV25-1,TRBD1,TRBJ2-7,TGTGCCAGCAGTGCGTCCGGGACAGGTTCCTACGAGCAGTACTTC,CASSASGTGSYEQYF
.,TRBV30,.,TRBJ1-6,TGTGCCTGGAGTACAGGACATTTCGGATCCTATAATTCACCCCTCCACTTT,CAWSTGHFGSYNSPLHF
.,TRBV28,.,TRBJ1-2,TGTGCCAGCAGTTCAACTGACTATGGCTACACCTTC,CASSSTDYGYTF
.,TRBV2,TRBD2,TRBJ2-3,TGTGCCAGCAGTCAGGGACTAGTCGGGAGCACAGATACGCAGTATTTT,CASSQGLVGSTDTQYF
.,TRBV28,.,TRBJ2-4,TGTGCCAGCAGTACCGGTCAGGCCGCCAAAAACATTCAGTACTTC,CASSTGQAAKNIQYF
.,TRBV14,TRBD2,TRBJ2-7,TGTGCCAGCAGCCCAGGACCTAGCGGAAGCTCCTACGAGCAGTACTTC,CASSPGPSGSSYEQYF
.,TRBV28,.,TRBJ1-2,TGTGCCAGCAGTTCCAGGGGCAATGGCTACACCTTC,CASSSRGNGYTF
.,TRBV30,TRBD1,TRBJ2-7,TGTGCCGGGGACAGGGGTTACGAGCAGTACTTC,CAGDRGYEQYF
.,TRBV5-1,.,TRBJ1-2,TGCGCCAGCAGGCCCGGGATCCCCAGCCGGGGCACCTTC,CASRPGIPSRGTF
.,TRBV19,.,TRBJ1-4,TGTGCCAGTAGTGCGGGGGGGCTCCTCAATGAAAAACTGTTTTTT,CASSAGGLLNEKLFF
.,TRBV10-1,.,TRBJ2-5,TGCGCCAGCAGCAATGAGCGGGGACATCTACGAGAGACCCAGTACTTC,CASSNERGHLRETQYF
.,TRBV7-6,TRBD2,TRBJ2-7,TGTGCCAGCAGCTTAGGGGGACTAGCGGGGACCTACGAGCAGTACTTC,CASSLGGLAGTYEQYF
.,TRBV5-1,TRBD1,TRBJ2-7,TGCGCCAGCAGCTTTTTAGGACAGGGAGTCGAGCAGTACTTC,CASSFLGQGVEQYF
.,TRBV28,.,TRBJ2-1,TGTGCCAGCAGTCCACGGTCCGAAAACAATGAGCAGTTCTTC,CASSPRSENNEQFF